Presented here are 6 T cell receptor beta chains from one specimen sequenced in a study of identifying expanded T cells in peripheral blood. Data came from immunoSEQ multiplex PCR; TCRdb stores just in-frame clones and leaves some out. This table holds tens of thousands of clones, 70% to 90% found once. The sequencing sample was made of blood. All receptors come from a person between 18 and 75 years old in good health.

The chain couples TRBV7-2 to TRBJ2-7, with D possibly matching TRBD1 (6 bases). CDR1 and CDR2 (germline): SGHTA, FQGNSA. The ends were cut back, 3 bases at V and 6 bases at J, with 9 bases in the middle. This CDR3 region has 12 residues. The CDR3 sequence is CASSFRGSEQYF. As DNA, the CDR3 is TGTGCCAGCAGCTTCAGGGGTTCCGAGCAGTACTTC.

J is TRBJ2-7 and V is TRBV19; possible D gene TRBD2, 6 bases. This CDR3 spans 13 amino acids. Germline values: CDR1 LNHDA, CDR2 SQIVND (reference sequence). The V end was cut by 5 bases, the J end by 6 bases, with 14 bases between. CDR3 in DNA: TGTGCCAGTAGTGTTCTAGCGACGGGCGAGCAGTACTTC. Residues: CASSVLATGEQYF.

The chain has TRBV19 and TRBJ1-1, with 8 nucleotides matching TRBD1. Trimming removed 8 bases from V and 1 base from J; junction bases left unmatched: 3. The CDR3 has 13 amino acids. CDR1 LNHDA and CDR2 SQIVND come from the germline V gene (reference sequence). CDR3 in DNA: TGTGCCAGTGCTGGACAGGGGAACACTGAAGCTTTCTTT. This encodes CASAGQGNTEAFF.

The rearrangement links TRBV7-9 to TRBJ2-1; TRBD2 aligns across 7 bases. V was pared by 5 bases and J by 3 bases, with 4 bases of the junction left unmatched. The CDR3 spans 14 residues. From germline, CDR1 is SEHNR and CDR2 FQNEAQ (reference sequence). The CDR3 nucleotides read TGTGCCAGCAGCCAGACTAGCCTCTACAATGAGCAGTTCTTC. Amino acids: CASSQTSLYNEQFF.

The chain joins TRBV4-2 to TRBJ2-1, with 8 bases identical to TRBD2. Germline assignment: CDR1 LGHNA and CDR2 YNFKEQ. The CDR3 contains 13 residues. V was clipped by 4 bases and J by 8 bases; unmatched bases: 4. CDR3 bases: TGTGCCAGCAGCCTCCGGACTAGCTATGAGCAGTTCTTC. Residues: CASSLRTSYEQFF.

This chain joins TRBV6-1 and TRBJ1-3, with 7 bases matching TRBD1. This CDR3 is 15 amino acids long. Germline V gene lookup returns CDR1 MNHNS and CDR2 SASEGT. Unmatched junction bases numbered 9, after V lost 6 bases and J lost 4 bases. Written as DNA, the CDR3 is TGTGCCAGCAGCGATTGGACAGGAGGGGGAAACACCATATATTTT. This codes for CASSDWTGGGNTIYF.